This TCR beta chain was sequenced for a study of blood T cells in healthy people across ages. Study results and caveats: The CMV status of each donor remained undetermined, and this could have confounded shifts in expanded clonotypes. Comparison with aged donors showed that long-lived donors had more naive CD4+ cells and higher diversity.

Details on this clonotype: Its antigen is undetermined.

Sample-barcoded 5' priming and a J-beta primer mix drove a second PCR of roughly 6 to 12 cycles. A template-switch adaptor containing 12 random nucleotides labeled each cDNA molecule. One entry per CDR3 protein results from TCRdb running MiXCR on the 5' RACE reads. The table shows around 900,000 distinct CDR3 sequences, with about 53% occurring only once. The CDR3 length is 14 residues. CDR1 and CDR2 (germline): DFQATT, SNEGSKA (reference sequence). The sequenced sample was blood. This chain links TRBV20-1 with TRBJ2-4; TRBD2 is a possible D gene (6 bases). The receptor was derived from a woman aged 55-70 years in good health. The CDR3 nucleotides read TGCAGCCTCTCCCGACCGGGACTTACAAACATTCAGTACTTC. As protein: CSLSRPGLTNIQYF.